The rows below give T cell receptor beta chains drawn from one sample of a study of blood T cells in healthy people across ages. TCRdb reanalysed the 5' RACE reads using MiXCR and keeps one entry per CDR3 protein. The sample has 1.5 million to 2 million distinct CDR3 sequences; 40% to 55% are singletons. Sequenced input: blood. The receptors originated from a middle-aged woman in good health. Both conserved end residues are part of each CDR3. Each record gives: V gene, J gene, CDR3 protein.

>TRBV12-3/TRBV12-4|TRBJ2-2
CASSFSGSGELFF
>TRBV7-6|TRBJ2-5
CASTELGETQYF
>TRBV28|TRBJ2-3
CASRHVGGADTQYF
>TRBV20-1|TRBJ1-6
CSARPQGPRTPLHF
>TRBV7-2|TRBJ1-1
CASSIRKTGLGAEAFF
>TRBV5-4|TRBJ2-7
CASSYEGQGASHEQYF
>TRBV3-1|TRBJ2-1
CASSQDAVAGGRVEQFF
>TRBV20-1|TRBJ2-4
CSASYPGRGLVDIQYF
>TRBV6-5|TRBJ2-5
CASRQGREVQGTQYF
>TRBV27|TRBJ2-1
CASSLSNPGISSYNEQFF
>TRBV15|TRBJ1-1
CATSRDVGGNTEAFF
>TRBV7-2|TRBJ2-4
CASSLDRVGNIQYF
>TRBV28|TRBJ2-1
CASSLLGQGTGGYNEQFF
>TRBV12-3/TRBV12-4|TRBJ2-3
CATASYRVSTDTQYF
>TRBV12-3/TRBV12-4|TRBJ2-1
CASSLVMGEQFF
>TRBV4-1|TRBJ1-2
CASSDVLGGGGYTF
>TRBV7-9|TRBJ2-4
CASSTPLEGETATIQYF
>TRBV4-1|TRBJ2-3
CASSQDPDRGADTQYF
>TRBV7-2|TRBJ1-2
CASSAFRGQNGYTF
>TRBV7-2|TRBJ1-6
CASSLETGYNSPLHF
>TRBV5-5|TRBJ2-7
CASSLGSQGLSYEQYF
>TRBV7-9|TRBJ2-1
CASSPELSGTHYNEQFF
>TRBV7-2|TRBJ1-2
CASSIAGTGVIYGYTF
>TRBV2|TRBJ2-5
CASSVEEFNRNPQETQYF
>TRBV4-3|TRBJ1-2
CASSQDGTDNYGYTF
>TRBV20-1|TRBJ1-2
CSAREIIGQDENLNYGYTF
>TRBV7-9|TRBJ2-7
CASSPSSGSLSYEQYF
>TRBV6-2/TRBV6-3|TRBJ2-7
CASSYSGATYYEQYF
>TRBV3-1|TRBJ2-7
CASRRQGVKDEQYF
>TRBV28|TRBJ2-1
CASSPSGRGGYNEQFF
>TRBV7-2|TRBJ2-5
CASSLEGGLRETQYF
>TRBV28|TRBJ2-1
CASSTPQGTGTNEQFF
>TRBV20-1|TRBJ2-7
CSARGESSYEQYF
>TRBV18|TRBJ1-2
CASSPGARWGYTF
>TRBV27|-
CASRNSGGARETQYF
>TRBV6-6|TRBJ2-1
CASSYEGGRGSEQFF
>TRBV5-4|TRBJ2-6
CASSHAGALANVLTF
>TRBV4-3|TRBJ2-6
CASSQEVAVFSGANVLTF
>TRBV6-2/TRBV6-3|TRBJ2-7
CASSSIYEQYF
>TRBV3-1|TRBJ2-5
CASSQAQGYQETQYF
>TRBV4-2|TRBJ2-7
CASSIANDEQYF
>TRBV6-5|TRBJ2-3
CASSSLGAGGPGDTQYF